This T cell receptor beta chain was sequenced in a study of Ad26.COV2.S vaccination and SARS-CoV-2 variants. The data were produced by immunoSEQ multiplex PCR, yet TCRdb's version contains in-frame clones alone and is incomplete. The table lists some 460,000 clones, about 88% of them singletons, with 1.7% in the top ten. Treatment denoted: some 20 received Ad26.COV2.S at low or high dose, single or two shots; about 5 received placebo; per-sample allocation not given. Day 63 after the first vaccine or placebo injection was the time point for sampling. General study results and limits: It is possible that the TCR breadth and depth analyses underestimated the total T cell responses. The placebo group had lower spike-specific TCR breadth than the vaccine recipients did. Vaccine recipients and placebo recipients showed similar non-spike TCR breadth. Substantial post-vaccination breadth of spike-specific CD8+ and CD4+ T cell responses was reported.

This clone was seen a single time. No antigen is known for it. The sequencing used peripheral blood, collected in a trial of Ad26.COV2.S vaccine versus placebo. The clonotype originates from a person aged 18-60 years who received the Ad26.COV2.S COVID-19 vaccine or a placebo.

CDR3 sequence: CASSLSSGGSQETQYF. The CDR3 DNA sequence: TGTGCCAGCAGCTTAAGTAGCGGGGGTTCCCAAGAGACCCAGTACTTC. The chain carries TRBV7-2 and TRBJ2-5; 9 nucleotides align to TRBD2. The CDR3 covers 16 residues. Germline V gene data show CDR1 as SGHTA and CDR2 as FQGNSA. The junction had 5 bases not matched to a gene; V was cut back by 2 bases and J by 1 base.